The 2 T cell receptor beta chains in this list originate from one sample, sequenced in a study of shared clonotypes between healthy human individuals. Clones were sequenced by immunoSEQ multiplex PCR, and TCRdb holds only the in-frame ones, with some missing. In the table there are roughly 2.5 million clones, 85% to 95% of which are singletons. The specimen sequenced was naive CD4+ T cells sorted from blood. Subset defined: CD45RA+ positively selected. Receptors originate from a young man in good health.

The genes are TRBV7-9 and TRBJ1-2; 7 bases line up with TRBD1. Trimming removed 5 bases from V and 7 bases from J; junction bases left unmatched: 10. The CDR3 extends over 14 amino acids. The V gene's germline CDR1 is SEHNR and CDR2 FQNEAQ (reference sequence). In nucleotides, the CDR3 is TGTGCCAGCAGCCCAATAGACAGGGAGGGTGGCTACACCTTC. The encoded protein is CASSPIDREGGYTF.

Worth noting for this clone: Other nucleotide sequences from this sample produce the same CDR3. The genes are TRBV2 and TRBJ1-1; 9 bases match TRBD1. CDR3 length: 14 residues. Germline V CDR1 and CDR2: SNHLY, FYNNEI. V lost 6 bases and J lost 5; bases outside the gene matches: 7. The CDR3 sequence is CASSLQGAGTEAFF. The CDR3 region has the DNA TGTGCCAGCAGCTTACAGGGGGCTGGGACTGAAGCTTTCTTT.